The T cell receptor (beta chain) described here comes from a study of shared clonotypes between healthy human individuals. Naive CD4+ cells were CD45RA-selected; the remaining cells were memory. CDR1 and CDR2 from the germline V gene are MDHEN and SYDVKM. The CDR3 is 11 residues long. An assay was performed, and its level was deep. Every subset had its genomic DNA shared out evenly among several immunoSEQ plates. Libraries were prepared by immunoSEQ multiplex PCR; TCRdb keeps only in-frame clonotypes and omits some of them. The sample has about 2.3 million clones, approximately 93% seen once. On this clone: A read error may account for a junction end that differs from germline.

The material sequenced was naive CD4+ T cells from PBMCs. Subset defined: CD45RA+ positively selected. The clonotype originates from a man younger than 35 in good health. Some clones in this sample may be carry-over from other donors' samples. The J gene is TRBJ2-7, the V gene TRBV28; no clear D. The CDR3 region is CASTLSHEQYF. CDR3 nucleotides: TGTGCCAGCACCCTCTCCCACGAGCAGTACTTC.